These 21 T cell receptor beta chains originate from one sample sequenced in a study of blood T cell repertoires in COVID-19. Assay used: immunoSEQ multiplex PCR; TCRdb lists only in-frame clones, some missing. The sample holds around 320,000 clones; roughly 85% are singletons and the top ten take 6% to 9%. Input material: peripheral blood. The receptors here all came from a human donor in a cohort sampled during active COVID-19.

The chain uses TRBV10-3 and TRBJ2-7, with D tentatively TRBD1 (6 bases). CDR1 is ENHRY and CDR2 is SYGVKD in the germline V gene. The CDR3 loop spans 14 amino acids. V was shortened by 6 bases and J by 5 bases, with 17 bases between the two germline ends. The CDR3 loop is CAIRTGTSVHEQYF. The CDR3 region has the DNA TGTGCCATCAGAACCGGGACATCAGTCCACGAGCAGTACTTC.

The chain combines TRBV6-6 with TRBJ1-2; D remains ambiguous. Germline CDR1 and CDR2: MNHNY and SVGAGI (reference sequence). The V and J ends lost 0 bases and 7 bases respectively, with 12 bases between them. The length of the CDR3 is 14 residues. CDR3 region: CASSYSTRVPGYTF. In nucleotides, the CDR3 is TGTGCCAGCAGTTACTCGACTAGGGTCCCTGGCTACACCTTC.

The CDR3 nucleotides are TGTGCCAGCAGCTTAGCAGCAGGGGCGACCACAGATACGCAGTATTTT. Translation gives CASSLAAGATTDTQYF. The chain uses TRBV7-8 and TRBJ2-3; D may be TRBD1 (6 bases). The germline CDR1 and CDR2 sequences are SGHVS and FQNEAQ. Trimming shortened V by 0 bases and J by 2 bases, and 12 bases separated the two germline ends. The CDR3 spans 16 residues.

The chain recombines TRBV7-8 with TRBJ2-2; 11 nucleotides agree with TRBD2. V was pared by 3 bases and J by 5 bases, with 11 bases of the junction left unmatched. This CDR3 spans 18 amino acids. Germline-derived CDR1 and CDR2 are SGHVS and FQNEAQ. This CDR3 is CASSFLAGGYFSTGELFF. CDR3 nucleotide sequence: TGTGCCAGCAGCTTCCTAGCGGGGGGATATTTTAGTACCGGGGAGCTGTTTTTT.

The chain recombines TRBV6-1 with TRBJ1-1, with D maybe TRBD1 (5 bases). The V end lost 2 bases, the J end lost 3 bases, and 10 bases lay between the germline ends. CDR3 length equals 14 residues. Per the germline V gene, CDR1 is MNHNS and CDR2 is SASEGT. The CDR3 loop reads CASSERGGDTEAFF. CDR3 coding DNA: TGTGCCAGCAGTGAACGGGGGGGGGACACTGAAGCTTTCTTT.

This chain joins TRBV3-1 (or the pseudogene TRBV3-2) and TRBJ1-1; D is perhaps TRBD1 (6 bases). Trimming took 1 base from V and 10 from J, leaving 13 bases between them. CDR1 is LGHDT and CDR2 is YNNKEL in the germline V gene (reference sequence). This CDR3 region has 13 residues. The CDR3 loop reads CASSQGAPRGAFF. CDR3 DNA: TGTGCCAGCAGCCAAGGTGCCCCCAGGGGAGCTTTCTTT.

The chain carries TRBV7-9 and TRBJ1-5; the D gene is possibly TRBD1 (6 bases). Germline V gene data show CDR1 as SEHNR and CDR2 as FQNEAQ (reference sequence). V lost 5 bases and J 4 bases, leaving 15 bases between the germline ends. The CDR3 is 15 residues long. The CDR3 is CASSPPGHTNQPQHF. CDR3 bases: TGTGCCAGCAGCCCCCCGGGACACACAAATCAGCCCCAGCATTTT.

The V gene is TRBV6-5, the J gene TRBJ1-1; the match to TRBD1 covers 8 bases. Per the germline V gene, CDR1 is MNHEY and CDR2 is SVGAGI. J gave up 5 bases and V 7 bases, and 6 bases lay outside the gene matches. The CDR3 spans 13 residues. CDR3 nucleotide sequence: TGTGCCAGCATCCGGACAGGGAATACTGAAGCTTTCTTT. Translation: CASIRTGNTEAFF.

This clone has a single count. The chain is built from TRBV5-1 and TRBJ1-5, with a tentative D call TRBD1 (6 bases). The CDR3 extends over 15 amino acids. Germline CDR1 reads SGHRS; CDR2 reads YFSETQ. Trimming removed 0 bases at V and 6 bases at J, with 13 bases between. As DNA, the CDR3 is TGCGCCAGCAGCTTGGAGGGGGGGGCGCGTCAGCCCCAGCATTTT. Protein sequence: CASSLEGGARQPQHF.

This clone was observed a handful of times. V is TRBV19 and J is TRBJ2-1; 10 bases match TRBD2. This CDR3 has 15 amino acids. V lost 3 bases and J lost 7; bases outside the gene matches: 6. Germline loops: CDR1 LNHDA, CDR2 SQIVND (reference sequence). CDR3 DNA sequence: TGTGCCAGTAGTATCATAAGCGGGGGGGATAATGAGCAGTTCTTC. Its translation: CASSIISGGDNEQFF. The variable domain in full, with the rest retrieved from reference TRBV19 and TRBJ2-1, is DGGITQSPKYLFRKEGQNVTLSCEQNLNHDAMYWYRQDPGQGLRLIYYSQIVNDFQKGDIAEGYSVSREKKESFPLTVTSAQKNPTAFYLCASSIISGGDNEQFFGPGTRLTVL.

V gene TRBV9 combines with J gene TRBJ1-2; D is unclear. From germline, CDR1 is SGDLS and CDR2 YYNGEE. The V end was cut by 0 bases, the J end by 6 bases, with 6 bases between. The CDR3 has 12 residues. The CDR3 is CASSVGSDGYTF. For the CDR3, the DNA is TGTGCCAGCAGCGTAGGGAGCGATGGCTACACCTTC.

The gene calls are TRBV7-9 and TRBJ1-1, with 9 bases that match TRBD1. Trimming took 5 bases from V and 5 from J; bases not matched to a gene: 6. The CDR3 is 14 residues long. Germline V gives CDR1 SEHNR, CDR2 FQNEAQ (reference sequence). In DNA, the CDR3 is TGTGCCAGCAGCCTACAGGGGGCGAATACTGAAGCTTTCTTT. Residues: CASSLQGANTEAFF.

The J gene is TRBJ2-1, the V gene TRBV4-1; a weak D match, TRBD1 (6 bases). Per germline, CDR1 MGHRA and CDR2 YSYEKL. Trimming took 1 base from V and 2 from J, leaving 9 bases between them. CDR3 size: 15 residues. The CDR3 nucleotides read TGCGCCAGCAGCCAAGGGTGGGGGCCCTACAATGAGCAGTTCTTC. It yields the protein CASSQGWGPYNEQFF.

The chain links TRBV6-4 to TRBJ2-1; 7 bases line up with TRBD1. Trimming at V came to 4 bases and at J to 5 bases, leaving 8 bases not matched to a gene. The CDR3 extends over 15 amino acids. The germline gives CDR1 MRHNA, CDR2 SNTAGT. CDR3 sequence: CASSVMGQPNNEQFF. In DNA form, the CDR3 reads TGTGCCAGCAGTGTCATGGGACAGCCAAACAATGAGCAGTTCTTC.

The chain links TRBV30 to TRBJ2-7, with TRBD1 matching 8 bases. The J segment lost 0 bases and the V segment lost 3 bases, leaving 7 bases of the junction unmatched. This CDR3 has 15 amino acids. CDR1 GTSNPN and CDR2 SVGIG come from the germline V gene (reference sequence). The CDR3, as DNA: TGTGCCTGGAGCTCTGGACAGGGAGGCTCCTACGAGCAGTACTTC. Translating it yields CAWSSGQGGSYEQYF.

In nucleotides, the CDR3 is TGTGCCAGCTCACCAGGGCAGGCACCTGGAAACACCATATATTTT. It yields the protein CASSPGQAPGNTIYF. The chain is built from TRBV18 and TRBJ1-3; D gene unclear. Germline CDR1 is KGHSH and CDR2 is LQKENI. The V end was cut by 2 bases, the J end by 2 bases, with 10 bases between. The CDR3 spans 15 residues.

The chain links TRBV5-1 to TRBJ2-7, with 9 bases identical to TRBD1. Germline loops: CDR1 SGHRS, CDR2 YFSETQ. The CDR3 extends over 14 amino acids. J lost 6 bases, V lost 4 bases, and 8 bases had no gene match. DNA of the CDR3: TGCGCCAGCAGCACGCAGGGACAGGGTTCCGAGCAGTACTTC. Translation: CASSTQGQGSEQYF.

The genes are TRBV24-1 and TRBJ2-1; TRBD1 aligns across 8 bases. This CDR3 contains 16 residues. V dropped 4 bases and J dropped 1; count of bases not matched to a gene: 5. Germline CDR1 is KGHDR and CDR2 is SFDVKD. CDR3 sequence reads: CATSDYRQGSYNEQFF. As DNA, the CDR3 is TGTGCCACCAGTGACTACAGACAGGGGTCCTACAATGAGCAGTTCTTC.

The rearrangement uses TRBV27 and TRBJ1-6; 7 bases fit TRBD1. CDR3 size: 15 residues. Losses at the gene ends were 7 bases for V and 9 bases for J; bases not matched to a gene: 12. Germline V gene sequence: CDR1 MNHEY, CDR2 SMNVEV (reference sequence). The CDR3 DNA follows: TGTGCCAGCACCATCCACCGGGACAGCACTTCACCCCTCCACTTT. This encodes CASTIHRDSTSPLHF.

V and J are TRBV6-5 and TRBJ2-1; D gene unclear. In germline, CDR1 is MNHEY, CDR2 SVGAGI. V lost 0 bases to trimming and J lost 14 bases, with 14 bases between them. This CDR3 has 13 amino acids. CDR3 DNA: TGTGCCAGCAGTTACTCGTCCCCGTATCGGGAGTTCTTC. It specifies CASSYSSPYREFF.

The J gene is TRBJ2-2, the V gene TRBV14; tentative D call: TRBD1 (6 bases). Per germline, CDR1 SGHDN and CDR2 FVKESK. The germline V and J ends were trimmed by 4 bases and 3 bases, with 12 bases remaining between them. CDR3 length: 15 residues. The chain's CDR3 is CASSRTGWDTGELFF. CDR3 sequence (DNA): TGTGCCAGCAGCCGTACAGGGTGGGACACCGGGGAGCTGTTTTTT.